The clone carrying this TCR beta chain was detected many times. Its antigen is undetermined. This record comes from a study of T-cell reconstitution after alpha-beta-depleted transplantation in children. Overall study findings and caveats: Several patients had high TCRbeta diversity at day 60; it came from surviving recipient T cells and thymic progenitors. Newly produced T cells mostly provided counts and TCRbeta diversity after one year, as hyperexpanded clones declined. After transplant, at about two months, alpha-beta T cells were reportedly derived from several hundred expanded graft clones.

Construction of the TCRbeta library involved unique molecular identifiers. TCRdb redid the calling of the PCR reads with MiXCR, one entry per CDR3 protein. Here the sample spans 480,000 or so distinct CDR3 sequences, roughly a tenth being singletons. V trimming: 2 bases; J trimming: 6 bases; junction bases outside the gene matches: 16. Germline values: CDR1 SGHRS, CDR2 YFSETQ. This CDR3 is 18 amino acids long. The specimen was PBMCs, collected before TCRalphabeta/CD19-depleted stem cell transplant. This receptor was obtained from a child aged 2-15 years with inherited bone marrow failure, due to receive a stem cell transplant. V gene TRBV5-1 combines with J gene TRBJ2-1; 8 bases are a match to TRBD2. The CDR3 region has the DNA TGCGCCAGCAGCTTACTCCCTCCACTAGCGGACTTCCGCAATGAGCAGTTCTTC. Protein: CASSLLPPLADFRNEQFF.